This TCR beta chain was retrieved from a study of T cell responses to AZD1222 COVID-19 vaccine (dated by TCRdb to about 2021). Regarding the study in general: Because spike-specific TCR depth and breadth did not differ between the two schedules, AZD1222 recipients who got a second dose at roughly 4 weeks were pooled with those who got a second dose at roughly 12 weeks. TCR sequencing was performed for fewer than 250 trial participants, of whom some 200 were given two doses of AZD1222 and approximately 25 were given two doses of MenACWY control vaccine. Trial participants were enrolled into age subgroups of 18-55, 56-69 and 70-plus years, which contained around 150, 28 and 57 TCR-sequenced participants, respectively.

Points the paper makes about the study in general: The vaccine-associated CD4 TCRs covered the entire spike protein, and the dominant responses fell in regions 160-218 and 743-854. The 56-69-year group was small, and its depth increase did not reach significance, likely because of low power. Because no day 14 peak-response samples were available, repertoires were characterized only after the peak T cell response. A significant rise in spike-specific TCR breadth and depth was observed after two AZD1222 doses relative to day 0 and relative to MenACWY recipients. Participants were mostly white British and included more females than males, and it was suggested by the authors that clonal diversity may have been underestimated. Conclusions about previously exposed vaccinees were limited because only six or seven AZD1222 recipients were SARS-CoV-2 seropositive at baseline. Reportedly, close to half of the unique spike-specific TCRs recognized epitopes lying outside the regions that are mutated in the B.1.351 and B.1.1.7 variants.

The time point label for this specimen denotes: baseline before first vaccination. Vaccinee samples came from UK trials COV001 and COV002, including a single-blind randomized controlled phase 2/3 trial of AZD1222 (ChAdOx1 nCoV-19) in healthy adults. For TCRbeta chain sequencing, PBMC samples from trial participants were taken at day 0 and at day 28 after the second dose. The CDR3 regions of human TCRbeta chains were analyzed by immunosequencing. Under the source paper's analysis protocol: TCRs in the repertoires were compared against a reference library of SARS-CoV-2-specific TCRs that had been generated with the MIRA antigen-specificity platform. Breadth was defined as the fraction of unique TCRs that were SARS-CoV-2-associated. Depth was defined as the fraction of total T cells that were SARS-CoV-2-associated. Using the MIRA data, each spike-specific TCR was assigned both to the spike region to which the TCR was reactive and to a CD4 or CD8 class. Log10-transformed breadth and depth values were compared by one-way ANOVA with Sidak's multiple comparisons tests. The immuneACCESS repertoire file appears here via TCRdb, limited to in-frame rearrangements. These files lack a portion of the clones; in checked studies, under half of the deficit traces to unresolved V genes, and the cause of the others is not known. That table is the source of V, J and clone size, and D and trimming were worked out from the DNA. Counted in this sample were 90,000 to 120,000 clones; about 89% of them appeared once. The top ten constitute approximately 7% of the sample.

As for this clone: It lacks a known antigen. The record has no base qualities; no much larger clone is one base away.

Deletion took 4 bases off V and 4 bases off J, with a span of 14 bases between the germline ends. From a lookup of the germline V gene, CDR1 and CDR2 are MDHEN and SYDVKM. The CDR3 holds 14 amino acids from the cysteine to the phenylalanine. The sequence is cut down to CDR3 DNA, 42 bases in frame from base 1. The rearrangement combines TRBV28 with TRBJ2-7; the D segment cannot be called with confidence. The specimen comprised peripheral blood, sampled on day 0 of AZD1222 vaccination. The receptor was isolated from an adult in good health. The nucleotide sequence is TGTGCCAGCAGTTCCCCCCCTAGTGGGTACGAGCAGTACTTC. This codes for CASSSPPSGYEQYF.